The sample holds a few counts of the clone carrying this TCR beta chain. The data belong to a study of CDR3 diversity in severe acne. TCRdb reanalysed the PCR reads using MiXCR and keeps one entry per CDR3 protein. This table holds about 85,000 distinct CDR3 sequences, about 52% found once. Trimming took 3 bases from V and 2 from J, leaving 14 bases between them. The CDR3 is 14 amino acids. The germline CDR1 and CDR2 sequences are DFQATT and SNEGSKA (reference sequence). Sequenced input: blood. The V and J genes are TRBV20-1 and TRBJ2-7; weak D call: TRBD1 (5 bases). The source is a male donor in good health, serving as a control. CDR3 loop: CSASGPGKAYEQYF. CDR3 bases: TGCAGTGCTAGTGGGCCAGGGAAGGCCTACGAGCAGTACTTC.